What follows are 3 T cell receptor beta chains derived from one specimen sequenced in a study of CD8 T cells in Susac syndrome. RNA totalling 0.5 to 1 ug underwent reverse transcription with random hexamers. TCRdb ran MiXCR on the immunoSEQ multiplex PCR reads and lists one entry per CDR3 protein. Among 130,000 or so distinct CDR3 sequences, about 95% were seen once, and the ten largest hold 0.095% to 0.14%. Sequenced sample: CD4+ T cells from PBMCs. The receptors here all came from a human donor with multiple sclerosis.

This clonotype was counted a few times. This chain uses TRBV5-1 with TRBJ2-7; the D gene could be TRBD1 or TRBD2 (5 bases each). The CDR3 covers 13 residues. V gave up 0 bases and J gave up 4 bases, with 8 bases separating them. Germline V lookup: CDR1 SGHRS, CDR2 YFSETQ. The CDR3 sequence is CASSLEGRYEQYF. The CDR3 DNA follows: TGCGCCAGCAGCTTGGAGGGGAGATACGAGCAGTACTTC.

This chain uses TRBV18 with TRBJ2-7; the D gene is possibly TRBD2 (6 bases). CDR3 length equals 14 residues. CDR1 and CDR2 (germline): KGHSH, LQKENI. Deletions cut 1 base from V and 5 bases from J, with 12 bases between. Here the CDR3 DNA reads TGTGCCAGCTCACCACTCGGGAGTACTGACGAGCAGTACTTC. Protein product: CASSPLGSTDEQYF.

The rearrangement uses TRBV19 and TRBJ1-5; D remains ambiguous. The CDR3 length is 15 residues. The ends were cut back, 3 bases at V and 0 bases at J, with 9 bases in the middle. CDR1 and CDR2 (germline): LNHDA, SQIVND (reference sequence). The CDR3 loop reads CASSMRGASNQPQHF. The CDR3 nucleotides are TGTGCCAGTAGTATGCGGGGAGCTAGCAATCAGCCCCAGCATTTT.